Listed below are T cell receptor beta chains from one sample, sequenced in a study of shared clonotypes between healthy human individuals. Profiled with immunoSEQ multiplex PCR; TCRdb holds only in-frame clones, not every one. This table has about 2.2 million clones, around 93% appearing once. Sample: naive CD8+ T cells from PBMCs. These receptors were taken from a man aged 18 to 30 in good health. Some clones in this sample may be carry-over from other donors' samples. The CDR3 runs from the conserved cysteine through the conserved F or W. D genes are given only for firm matches. A clone size is listed for some rows: how often the clone was seen (once, few, many), or a class if it is expanded.

>12|TRBV30|TRBD2|.|TRBJ2-4
CAWTSGKNIQYF
TGTGCCTGGACTAGCGGAAAAAACATTCAGTACTTC
>14|TRBV9|.|.|TRBJ2-2
CASSVSGAAGELFF
TGTGCCAGCAGCGTATCGGGAGCGGCCGGGGAGCTGTTTTTT
>13|TRBV14|.|many|TRBJ1-2
CASSPEDRYGYTF
TGTGCCAGCAGCCCCGAGGACAGATATGGCTACACCTTC
>15|TRBV4-1|TRBD1|.|TRBJ2-1
CASRNGQGPYNEQFF
TGCGCCAGCAGAAACGGACAGGGCCCATACAATGAGCAGTTCTTC
>14|TRBV19|TRBD1|.|TRBJ1-1
CASSRIYRDSEAFF
TGTGCCAGTAGTAGGATATATCGGGACAGTGAAGCTTTCTTT
>16|TRBV2|.|once|TRBJ2-3
CASSPTWDRITDTQYF
TGTGCCAGCAGTCCTACTTGGGACCGAATCACAGATACGCAGTATTTT
>13|TRBV19|TRBD1|.|TRBJ1-2
CASSLRDSYGYTF
TGTGCCAGTAGTTTACGGGACAGCTATGGCTACACCTTC
>16|TRBV2|.|.|TRBJ1-3
CASSERGEGVGNTIYF
TGTGCCAGCAGTGAACGGGGGGAAGGAGTAGGAAACACCATATATTTT
>15|TRBV7-9|.|few|TRBJ1-1
CASSPTQGRNTEAFF
TGTGCCAGCAGCCCCACGCAGGGGAGGAACACTGAAGCTTTCTTT
>15|TRBV25-1|.|.|TRBJ2-3
CASSESGGPGDTQYF
TGTGCCAGCAGTGAATCAGGGGGGCCGGGAGATACGCAGTATTTT
>13|TRBV5-1|.|.|TRBJ2-7
CASSAGATYEQYF
TGCGCCAGCAGCGCCGGGGCGACCTACGAGCAGTACTTC
>13|TRBV7-9|.|.|TRBJ2-3
CASSLALTDTQYF
TGTGCCAGCAGCTTAGCCTTAACAGATACGCAGTATTTT
>15|TRBV6-5|.|.|TRBJ1-1
CASRPEPGMNTEAFF
TGTGCCAGCAGGCCAGAGCCCGGAATGAACACTGAAGCTTTCTTT
>15|TRBV19|.|.|TRBJ1-2
CASRGSAEPQYGYTF
TGTGCCAGTAGGGGTTCGGCGGAACCCCAGTATGGCTACACCTTC
>14|TRBV19|.|.|TRBJ2-7
CASMGTGGPYEQYF
TGTGCCAGTATGGGGACGGGGGGCCCGTACGAGCAGTACTTC
>15|TRBV11-2|.|once|TRBJ1-1
CASSLVPTGSTEAFF
TGTGCCAGCAGCTTAGTCCCCACAGGGTCCACTGAAGCTTTCTTT
>14|TRBV19|TRBD1|once|TRBJ2-1
CASSPGQGAYEQFF
TGTGCCAGTAGTCCGGGACAGGGGGCTTATGAGCAGTTCTTC
>15|TRBV6-5|.|.|TRBJ2-2
CASSSLRDGTGELFF
TGTGCCAGCAGTTCTCTCAGGGATGGGACCGGGGAGCTGTTTTTT
>16|TRBV7-9|TRBD1|.|TRBJ2-2
CASSLMGTANTGELFF
TGTGCCAGCAGCTTGATGGGGACAGCGAACACCGGGGAGCTGTTTTTT
>13|TRBV19|.|once|TRBJ1-1
CASSISGGSEAFF
TGTGCCAGTAGTATATCGGGGGGGAGTGAAGCTTTCTTT